This TCR beta chain was identified during a study of OX40 agonist ivuxolimab in advanced cancers. Whole-study results and caveats: No determination was made of the antigen specificity of the expanded peripheral T cells.

Notes on this clone: Its antigen is as yet unknown.

The protocol was immunoSEQ multiplex PCR, while the TCRdb copy is restricted to in-frame clones and leaves out a portion. The data show 60,000 or so clones, 84% seen once. The CDR3 runs to 14 residues. V shed 5 bases and J shed 0 bases, with 8 bases lying between them. CDR1 and CDR2 (germline): SGHRS, YFSETQ. This material consisted of CD4+ or CD8+ T cells sorted from blood, taken in a trial of the OX40 agonist ivuxolimab. The chain carries TRBV5-1 and TRBJ1-4; D remains unclear. The TCR was taken from an adult with an advanced solid tumor such as melanoma, head and neck, liver or kidney cancer. The CDR3 region is CASRLSATNEKLFF. The CDR3 nucleotides are TGCGCCAGCAGGTTAAGCGCAACTAATGAAAAACTGTTTTTT. Complete variable domain (other parts from reference TRBV5-1 and TRBJ1-4): KAGVTQTPRYLIKTRGQQVTLSCSPISGHRSVSWYQQTPGQGLQFLFEYFSETQRNKGNFPGRFSGRQFSNSRSEMNVSTLELGDSALYLCASRLSATNEKLFFGSGTQLSVL.